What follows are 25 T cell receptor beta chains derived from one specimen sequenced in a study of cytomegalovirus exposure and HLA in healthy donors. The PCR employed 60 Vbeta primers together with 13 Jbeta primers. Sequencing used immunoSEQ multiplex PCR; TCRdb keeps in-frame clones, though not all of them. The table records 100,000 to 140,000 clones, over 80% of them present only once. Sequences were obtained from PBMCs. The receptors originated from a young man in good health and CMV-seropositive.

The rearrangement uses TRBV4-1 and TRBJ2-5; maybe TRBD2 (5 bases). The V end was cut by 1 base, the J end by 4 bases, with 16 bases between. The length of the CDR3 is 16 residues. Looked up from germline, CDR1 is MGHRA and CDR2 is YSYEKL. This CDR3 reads CASSQGASSARETQYF. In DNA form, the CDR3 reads TGCGCCAGCAGCCAAGGGGCTAGCTCGGCGCGAGAGACCCAGTACTTC.

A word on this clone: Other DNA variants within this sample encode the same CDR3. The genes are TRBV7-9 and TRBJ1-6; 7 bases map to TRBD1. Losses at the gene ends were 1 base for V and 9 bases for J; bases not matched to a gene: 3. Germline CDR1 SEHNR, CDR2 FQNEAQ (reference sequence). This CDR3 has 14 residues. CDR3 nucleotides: TGTGCCAGCAGCTTAGGGACAGGAGGTTCACCCCTCCACTTT. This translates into CASSLGTGGSPLHF. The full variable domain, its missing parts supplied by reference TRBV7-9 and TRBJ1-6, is DTGVSQNPRHKITKRGQNVTFRCDPISEHNRLYWYRQTLGQGPEFLTYFQNEAQLEKSRLLSDRFSAERPKGSFSTLEIQRTEQGDSAMYLCASSLGTGGSPLHFGNGTRLTVT.

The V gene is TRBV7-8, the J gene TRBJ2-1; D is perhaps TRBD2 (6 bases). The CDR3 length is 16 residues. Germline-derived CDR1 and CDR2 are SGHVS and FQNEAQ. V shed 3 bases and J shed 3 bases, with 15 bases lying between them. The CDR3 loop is CASSFLRGVFYNEQFF. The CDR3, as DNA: TGTGCCAGCAGCTTCCTCCGCGGGGTTTTCTACAATGAGCAGTTCTTC.

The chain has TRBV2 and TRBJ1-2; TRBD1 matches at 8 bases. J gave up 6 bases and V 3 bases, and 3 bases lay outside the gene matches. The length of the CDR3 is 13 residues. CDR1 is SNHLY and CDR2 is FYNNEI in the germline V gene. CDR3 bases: TGTGCCAGCAGTGATGGCAGGGGGCATGGCTACACCTTC. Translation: CASSDGRGHGYTF.

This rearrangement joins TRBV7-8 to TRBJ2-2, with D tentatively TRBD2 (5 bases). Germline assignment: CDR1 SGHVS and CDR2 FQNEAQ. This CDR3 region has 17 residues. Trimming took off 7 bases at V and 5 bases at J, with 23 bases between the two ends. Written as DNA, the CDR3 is TGTGCCAGCACCTCTCCCCCCGGGGTTCCTGGAACCGGGGAGCTGTTTTTT. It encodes CASTSPPGVPGTGELFF.

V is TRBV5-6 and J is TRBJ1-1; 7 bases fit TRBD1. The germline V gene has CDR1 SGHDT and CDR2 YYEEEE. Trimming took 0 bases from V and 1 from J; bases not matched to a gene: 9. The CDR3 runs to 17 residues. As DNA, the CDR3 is TGTGCCAGCAGCTTGGCCGGGGCAGGGGGTCCGAACACTGAAGCTTTCTTT. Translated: CASSLAGAGGPNTEAFF.

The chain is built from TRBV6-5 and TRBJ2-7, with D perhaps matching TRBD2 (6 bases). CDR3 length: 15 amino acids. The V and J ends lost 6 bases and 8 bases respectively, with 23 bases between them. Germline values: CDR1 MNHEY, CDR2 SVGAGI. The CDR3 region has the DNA TGTGCCAGCAGCTCCTTTAGCGGAGTACCTACTAAGCAGTACTTC. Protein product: CASSSFSGVPTKQYF.

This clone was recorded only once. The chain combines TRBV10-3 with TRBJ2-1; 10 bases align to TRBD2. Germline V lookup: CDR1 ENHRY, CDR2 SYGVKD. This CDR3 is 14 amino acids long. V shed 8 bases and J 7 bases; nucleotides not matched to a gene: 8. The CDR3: CAIAAGGPLNEQFF. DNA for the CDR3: TGTGCCATCGCAGCGGGGGGGCCGTTAAATGAGCAGTTCTTC.

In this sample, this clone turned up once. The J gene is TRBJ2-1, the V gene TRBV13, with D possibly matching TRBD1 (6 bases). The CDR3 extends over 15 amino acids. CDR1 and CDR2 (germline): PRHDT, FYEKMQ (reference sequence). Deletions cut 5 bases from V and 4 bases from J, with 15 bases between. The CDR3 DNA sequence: TGTGCCAGCAGCACCCAGGGGTTAGGATACAATGAGCAGTTCTTC. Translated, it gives CASSTQGLGYNEQFF. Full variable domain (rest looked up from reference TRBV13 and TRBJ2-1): AAGVIQSPRHLIKEKRETATLKCYPIPRHDTVYWYQQGPGQDPQFLISFYEKMQSDKGSIPDRFSAQQFSDYHSELNMSSLELGDSALYFCASSTQGLGYNEQFFGPGTRLTVL.

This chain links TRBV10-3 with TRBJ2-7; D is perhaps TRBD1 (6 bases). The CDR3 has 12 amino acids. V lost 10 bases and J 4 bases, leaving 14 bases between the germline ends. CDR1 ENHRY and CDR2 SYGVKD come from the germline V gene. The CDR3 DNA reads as TGTGCCACCCTCGGGACACCTTACGAGCAGTACTTC. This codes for CATLGTPYEQYF.

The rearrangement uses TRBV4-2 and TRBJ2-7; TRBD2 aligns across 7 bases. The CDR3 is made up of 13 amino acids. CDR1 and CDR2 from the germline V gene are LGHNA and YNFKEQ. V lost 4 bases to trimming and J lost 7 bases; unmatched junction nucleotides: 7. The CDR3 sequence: CASSPSGRPEQYF. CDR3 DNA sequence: TGTGCCAGCAGCCCCTCCGGGAGGCCTGAGCAGTACTTC.

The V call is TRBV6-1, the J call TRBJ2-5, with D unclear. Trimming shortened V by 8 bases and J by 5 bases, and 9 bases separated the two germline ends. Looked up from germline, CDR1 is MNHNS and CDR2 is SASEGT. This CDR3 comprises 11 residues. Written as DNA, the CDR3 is TGTGCCAGCGAGTACTGGGAGACCCAGTACTTC. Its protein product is CASEYWETQYF.

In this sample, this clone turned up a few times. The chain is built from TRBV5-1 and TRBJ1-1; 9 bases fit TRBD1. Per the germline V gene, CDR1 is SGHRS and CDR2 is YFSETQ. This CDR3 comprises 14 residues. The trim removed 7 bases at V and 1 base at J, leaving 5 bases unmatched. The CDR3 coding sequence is TGCGCCAGCGGACAGGGGACTTCGAACACTGAAGCTTTCTTT. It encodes CASGQGTSNTEAFF.

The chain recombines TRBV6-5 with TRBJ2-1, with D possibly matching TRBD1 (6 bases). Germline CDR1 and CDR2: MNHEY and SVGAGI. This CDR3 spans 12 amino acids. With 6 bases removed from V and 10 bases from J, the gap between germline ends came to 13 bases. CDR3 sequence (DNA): TGTGCCAGCAGGGGGGCGATGTTAGAGCAGTTCTTC. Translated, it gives CASRGAMLEQFF.

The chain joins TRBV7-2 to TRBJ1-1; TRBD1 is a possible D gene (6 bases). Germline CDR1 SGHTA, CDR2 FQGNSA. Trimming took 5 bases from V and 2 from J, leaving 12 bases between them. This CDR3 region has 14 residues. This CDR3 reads CASSRTGSNTEAFF. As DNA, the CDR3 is TGTGCCAGCAGCCGTACAGGGAGCAACACTGAAGCTTTCTTT.

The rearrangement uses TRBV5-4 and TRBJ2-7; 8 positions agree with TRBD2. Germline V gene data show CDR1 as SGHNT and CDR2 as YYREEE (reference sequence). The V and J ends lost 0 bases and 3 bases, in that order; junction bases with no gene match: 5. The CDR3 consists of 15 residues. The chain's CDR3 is CASSLDPAGGYEQYF. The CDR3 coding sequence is TGTGCCAGCAGCTTGGACCCCGCGGGGGGCTACGAGCAGTACTTC.

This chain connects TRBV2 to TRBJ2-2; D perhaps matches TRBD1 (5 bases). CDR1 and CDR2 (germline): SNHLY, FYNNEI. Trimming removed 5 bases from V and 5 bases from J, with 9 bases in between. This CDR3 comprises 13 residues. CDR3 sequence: CASSPDRTGELFF. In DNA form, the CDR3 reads TGTGCCAGCAGTCCAGACAGAACCGGGGAGCTGTTTTTT. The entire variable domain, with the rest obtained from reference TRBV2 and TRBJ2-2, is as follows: EPEVTQTPSHQVTQMGQEVILRCVPISNHLYFYWYRQILGQKVEFLVSFYNNEISEKSEIFDDQFSVERPDGSNFTLKIRSTKLEDSAMYFCASSPDRTGELFFGEGSRLTVL.

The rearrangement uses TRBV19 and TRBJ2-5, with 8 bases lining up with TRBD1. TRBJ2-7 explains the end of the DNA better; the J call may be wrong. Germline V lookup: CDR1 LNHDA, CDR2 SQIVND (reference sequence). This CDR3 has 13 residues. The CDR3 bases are TGTGCCAGTGCCGACAGGGGTGAATACGAGCAGTACTTC. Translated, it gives CASADRGEYEQYF.

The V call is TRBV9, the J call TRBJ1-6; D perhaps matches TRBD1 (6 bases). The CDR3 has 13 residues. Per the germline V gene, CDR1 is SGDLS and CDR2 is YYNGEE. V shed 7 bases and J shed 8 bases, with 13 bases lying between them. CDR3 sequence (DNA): TGTGCCAGCCGGGGGGGCGGGTATTCACCCCTCCACTTT. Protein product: CASRGGGYSPLHF.

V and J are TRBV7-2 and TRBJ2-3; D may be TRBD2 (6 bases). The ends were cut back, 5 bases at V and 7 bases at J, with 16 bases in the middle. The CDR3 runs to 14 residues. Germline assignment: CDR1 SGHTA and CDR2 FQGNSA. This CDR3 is CASSPRLGGYTQYF. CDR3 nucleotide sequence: TGTGCCAGCAGCCCAAGACTAGGCGGGTATACGCAGTATTTT. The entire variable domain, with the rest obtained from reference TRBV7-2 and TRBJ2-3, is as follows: GAGVSQSPSNKVTEKGKDVELRCDPISGHTALYWYRQSLGQGLEFLIYFQGNSAPDKSGLPSDRFSAERTGGSVSTLTIQRTQQEDSAVYLCASSPRLGGYTQYFGPGTRLTVL.

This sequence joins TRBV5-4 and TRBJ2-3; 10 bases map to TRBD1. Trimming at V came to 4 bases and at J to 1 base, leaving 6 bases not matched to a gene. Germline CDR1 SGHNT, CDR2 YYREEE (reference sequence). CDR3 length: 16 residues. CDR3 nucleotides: TGTGCCAGCAGCCGATACGGGACAGGGGGCACAGATACGCAGTATTTT. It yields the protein CASSRYGTGGTDTQYF.

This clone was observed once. The CDR3 protein is CASSGTSGVPYEQYF. CDR3 nucleotide sequence: TGTGCCAGCTCGGGAACTAGCGGGGTACCCTACGAGCAGTACTTC. The V gene is TRBV18, the J gene TRBJ2-7, with 10 bases lining up with TRBD2. This CDR3 is built from 15 residues. Trimming removed 6 bases from V and 2 bases from J; junction bases left unmatched: 7. Germline lookup yields CDR1 KGHSH and CDR2 LQKENI.

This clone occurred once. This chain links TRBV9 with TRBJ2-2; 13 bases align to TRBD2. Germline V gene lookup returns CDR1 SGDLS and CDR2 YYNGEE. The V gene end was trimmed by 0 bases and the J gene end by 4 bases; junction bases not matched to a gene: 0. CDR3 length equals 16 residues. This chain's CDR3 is CASSVGTSGGTGELFF. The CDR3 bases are TGTGCCAGCAGCGTAGGGACTAGCGGGGGCACCGGGGAGCTGTTTTTT.

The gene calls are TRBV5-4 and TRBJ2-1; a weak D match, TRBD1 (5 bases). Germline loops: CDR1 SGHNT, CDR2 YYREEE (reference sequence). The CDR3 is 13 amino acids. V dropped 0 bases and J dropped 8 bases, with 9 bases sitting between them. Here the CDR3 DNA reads TGTGCCAGCAGCTTGGTTAGGGGCGATGAGCAGTTCTTC. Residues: CASSLVRGDEQFF.

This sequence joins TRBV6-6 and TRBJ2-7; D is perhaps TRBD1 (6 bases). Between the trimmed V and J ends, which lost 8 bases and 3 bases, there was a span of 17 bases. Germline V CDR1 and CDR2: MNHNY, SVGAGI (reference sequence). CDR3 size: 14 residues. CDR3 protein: CASDHGQGIYEQYF. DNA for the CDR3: TGTGCCAGCGACCACGGGCAGGGGATCTACGAGCAGTACTTC.